This T cell receptor (beta chain) was found in a study of Ad26.COV2.S vaccination and SARS-CoV-2 variants (dated by TCRdb to the early 2020s). For the study in its entirety: Vaccine-arm donors came from COV1001, a multicentre, randomized, double-blind, placebo-controlled phase I-IIa trial of Ad26.COV2.S in healthy adults. Dosing of Ad26.COV2.S was intramuscular, at either 5x10^10 or 1x10^11 viral particles, delivered as one shot or as two shots spaced 56 days apart. Sequencing of the TCRbeta repertoire served to evaluate the specificity and breadth of SARS-CoV-2-reactive T cell receptors following Ad26.COV2.S vaccination. Investigators did not know the trial group allocation while performing experiments and assessing outcomes. A total of approximately 30 samples were included in the TCR-sequenced set, comprising roughly 20 Ad26.COV2.S vaccine recipients, 5 placebo recipients and 8 SARS-CoV-2 convalescent individuals. Participants in the trial were split at random into five groups of five each, receiving low-dose or high-dose Ad26.COV2.S once or twice, or else placebo on both occasions.

Paper-wide results and their limitations: Compared with placebo recipients, Ad26.COV2.S recipients showed higher spike-specific TCR breadth (P = 0.0014). Vaccine and placebo recipients had similar non-spike TCR breadth, a finding consistent with the vaccine containing only spike. The study was not powered for comparison of responses between vaccine doses or regimens. Substantial breadth of spike-specific CD8+ and CD4+ T cell responses was reported after vaccination. The authors noted that the TCR breadth and depth analyses may have underestimated total T cell responses.

In the case of this clone: Its antigen is still unknown. The sample holds no much larger clone one base away, and base qualities are not on file.

The treatment or condition tag for this specimen amounts to: some 20 received Ad26.COV2.S at low or high dose, single or two shots; several received placebo; per-sample allocation not given. For vaccine and placebo recipients, repertoires were sequenced using samples collected on day 63 after the first injection. Between 29 July and 7 August 2020, Cohort 1b enrolled some 25 adults aged 18-55 years at one site in Boston, USA. Ad26.COV2.S consisted of a replication-incompetent adenovirus type 26 vector by which a prefusion-stabilized SARS-CoV-2 spike protein from the original Wuhan strain was expressed. Taken from the germline V gene, the CDR1 and CDR2 loops are SGHAT and FQNNGV. The cysteine opens and the phenylalanine closes a CDR3 of 15 amino acids. Only the CDR3 portion is preserved as DNA: 45 bases, with reading frame beginning at the first base. The germline ends are 17 bases apart after V is trimmed by 5 bases and J by 6 bases.

The immunoSEQ Assay was used to sequence TCRbeta CDR3 regions. After extraction, genomic DNA underwent amplification by bias-controlled multiplex PCR, followed by high-throughput sequencing. The original methods were these. To quantify the absolute abundance of every unique TCRbeta CDR3 region, sequences were collapsed and filtered. T cell fraction was estimated by normalization of TCRbeta template counts to usable DNA, with usable DNA being measured through amplification of reference genes present in all nucleated cells. Repertoire TCRs were annotated as SARS-CoV-2-specific when V gene, CDR3 amino acid sequence and J gene were exactly matched to a known reactive TCR set. MIRA supplied the reference SARS-CoV-2 TCR set, which was filtered for enrichment in COVID-19-positive ImmuneCODE repertoires so that public or cross-reactive TCRs were removed. Using the MIRA antigens, annotated TCRs were further analysed by specific ORF or by position within an ORF. Breadth was defined as the number of annotated unique rearrangements divided by the total number of unique productive rearrangements, and depth was defined as the summed frequency of the annotated unique rearrangements. Group comparisons of TCR breadth used two-sided Wilcoxon rank-sum tests. TCRdb took over this immuneACCESS table, retaining in-frame rearrangements with V and J assigned. Such tables are incomplete; in checked studies, under half of the missing clones stem from an unresolved V gene, and the remainder is unexplained. Clone size and V and J calls were adopted from that table, with D and trimming inferred from the DNA. The sample table contains about 400,000 clones; only one count was recorded for over 75% of them. The leading ten clones occupy about 4% of the sample.

The receptor was isolated from a person between 18 and 59 years old who received the Ad26.COV2.S COVID-19 vaccine or a placebo. The rearranged chain carries TRBV11-2 and TRBJ1-3; TRBD1 could be the D gene, as 6 bases match. This specimen consisted of peripheral blood, obtained in a trial of Ad26.COV2.S vaccine versus placebo. This receptor carries the CDR3 CASSREQGLVNTIYF. The sequenced DNA: TGTGCCAGCAGCCGGGAACAGGGTCTAGTAAACACCATATATTTT.